This TCR beta chain comes out of a study of blood T cell repertoires in COVID-19. Whole-study context: Both acute and convalescent COVID-19 samples were obtained from the United States, Italy and Spain. PBMCs, B-cell-depleted T cells, or T cells were the source of the cDNA or gDNA that made up the material.

V gave up 0 bases and J gave up 14 bases, with 14 bases separating them. CDR3 length equals 13 residues. Germline values: CDR1 MNHNY, CDR2 SVGAGI (reference sequence). As processed by the authors: Amplification of reference gene primers provided the estimated nucleated cell counts. Profiled with immunoSEQ multiplex PCR; TCRdb holds only in-frame clones, not every one. The V and J calls and clone size come from that table; D and trimming were worked out from the DNA. The sample shows around 13,000 clones, 80% to 95% of them seen only once. The source material was peripheral blood. The J gene is TRBJ2-1, the V gene TRBV6-6; D might be TRBD1 (6 bases). The sequence derives from a human donor in a cohort sampled during active COVID-19. CDR3 in amino acids: CASSYSNQGLEFF. CDR3 in DNA: TGTGCCAGCAGTTACTCGAATCAGGGGTTGGAGTTCTTC.